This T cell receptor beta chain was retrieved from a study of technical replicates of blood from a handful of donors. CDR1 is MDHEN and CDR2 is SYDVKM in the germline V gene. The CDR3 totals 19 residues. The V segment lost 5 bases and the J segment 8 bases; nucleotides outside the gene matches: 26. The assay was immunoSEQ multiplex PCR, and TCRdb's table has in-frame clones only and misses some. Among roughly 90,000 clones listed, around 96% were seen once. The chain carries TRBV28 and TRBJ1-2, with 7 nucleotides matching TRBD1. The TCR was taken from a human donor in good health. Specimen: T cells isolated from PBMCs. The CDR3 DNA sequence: TGTGCCAGCAGTCAACCCCGGTTGGGGACAGAACGTTTCCTATGGGGCTACACCTTC. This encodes CASSQPRLGTERFLWGYTF.